The next 14 T cell receptor beta chains were all read from a single sample in a study of cytomegalovirus exposure and HLA in healthy donors. TCRdb's copy holds only in-frame clones and misses some; the assay was immunoSEQ multiplex PCR. This sample yields about 180,000 clones, of which 86% are seen a single time; approximately 2.6% belongs to the top ten. Material: PBMCs. The receptors stem from a man younger than 35 in good health and CMV-seropositive.

The V call is TRBV11-2, the J call TRBJ2-1, with a tentative D call TRBD2 (6 bases). The germline V gene encodes CDR1 SGHAT and CDR2 FQNNGV. The V and J ends lost 1 base and 4 bases respectively, with 11 bases between them. This CDR3 comprises 15 residues. The CDR3 loop reads CASSLGLATYNEQFF. DNA of the CDR3: TGTGCCAGCAGCTTAGGGCTAGCGACTTACAATGAGCAGTTCTTC.

V gene TRBV6-6 combines with J gene TRBJ1-6; the match to TRBD1 covers 10 bases. Germline V gene lookup returns CDR1 MNHNY and CDR2 SVGAGI (reference sequence). The CDR3 runs 14 residues. V was pared by 6 bases and J by 8 bases, with 4 bases of the junction left unmatched. As DNA, the CDR3 is TGTGCCAGCAGCGGACAGGGGGGGGATTCACCCCTCCACTTT. Encoded protein: CASSGQGGDSPLHF.

The V and J genes are TRBV21-1 and TRBJ2-1; the D call of TRBD2 is as the table states it, not checked on the DNA. TRBV21-1 is a documented pseudogene. The CDR3 is 14 amino acids. In nucleotides, the CDR3 is TGTGCCAGCAAGGAGGGGAGCTCCTACAATGAGCAGTTCTTC. This translates into CASKEGSSYNEQFF.

The chain has TRBV28 and TRBJ2-7, with 8 bases identical to TRBD1. The junction had 21 bases not matched to a gene; V was cut back by 7 bases and J by 7 bases. From germline, CDR1 is MDHEN and CDR2 SYDVKM. The CDR3 is 17 residues long. The CDR3 here is CASTPTGVGSPGGEQYF. As DNA, the CDR3 is TGTGCCAGCACCCCGACAGGGGTTGGGAGCCCAGGTGGAGAGCAGTACTTC.

This chain joins TRBV19 and TRBJ2-7, with TRBD1 identical over 7 bases. CDR3 size: 15 residues. Germline CDR1 is LNHDA and CDR2 is SQIVND (reference sequence). After removal of 5 bases from V and 2 bases from J, the junction contained 9 bases not matched to a gene. The chain's CDR3 is CASSRRRDSTYEQYF. In DNA form, the CDR3 reads TGTGCCAGTAGTCGCCGCCGGGACAGCACCTACGAGCAGTACTTC.

This clone was observed once. DNA for the CDR3: TGTGCCAGCAGTTTTCCAATAAGCGGCTCGACCTACGAGCAGTACTTC. It is translated as CASSFPISGSTYEQYF. The chain uses TRBV6-5 and TRBJ2-7; TRBD2 is a possible D gene (5 bases). The germline CDR1 and CDR2 sequences are MNHEY and SVGAGI. The CDR3 sequence is 16 residues long. V was pared by 4 bases and J by 2 bases, with 18 bases between.

The V and J genes are TRBV15 and TRBJ2-5; TRBD1 matches 7 bases. CDR1 is LNHNV, CDR2 YYDKDF, per germline (reference sequence). V was pared by 8 bases and J by 5 bases, with 14 bases of the junction left unmatched. The CDR3 consists of 15 residues. The CDR3 DNA follows: TGTGCCACCTGCCGTCGAGGGGGCCCCCGGGAGACCCAGTACTTC. Translating gives CATCRRGGPRETQYF.

J is TRBJ1-2 and V is TRBV7-3; the D is unclear. CDR3 length: 13 amino acids. Trimming removed 1 base at V and 3 bases at J, with 6 bases between. Germline CDR1 SGHTA, CDR2 FQGTGA. The CDR3 protein is CASSLNSDYGYTF. The CDR3 nucleotides are TGTGCCAGCAGCTTAAACAGTGACTATGGCTACACCTTC. Complete variable domain (other parts from reference TRBV7-3 and TRBJ1-2): GAGVSQTPSNKVTEKGKYVELRCDPISGHTALYWYRQSLGQGPEFLIYFQGTGAADDSGLPNDRFFAVRPEGSVSTLKIQRTERGDSAVYLCASSLNSDYGYTFGSGTRLTVV.

The chain joins TRBV7-6 to TRBJ2-5; 9 positions agree with TRBD1. Germline assignment: CDR1 SGHVS and CDR2 FNYEAQ. V lost 4 bases to trimming and J lost 3 bases; unmatched junction nucleotides: 6. The CDR3 totals 15 residues. The DNA of the CDR3 is TGTGCCAGCAGCTGGGGGACAGGGATTGAAGAGACCCAGTACTTC. Amino acids: CASSWGTGIEETQYF.

As regards this clone: Germline is not matched at one junction end, which may reflect a read error. Here the CDR3 reads CGWGGSNTGELFF. In nucleotides, the CDR3 is TGTGGCTGGGGAGGATCGAACACCGGGGAGCTGTTTTTT. The genes are TRBV30 and TRBJ2-2; possible D gene TRBD2, 6 bases. From germline, CDR1 is GTSNPN and CDR2 SVGIG (reference sequence). This CDR3 region has 13 residues.

This chain's CDR3 is CASSLGGTDTEAFF. For the CDR3, the DNA is TGTGCCAGCTCATTGGGGGGGACGGACACTGAAGCTTTCTTT. This chain connects TRBV18 to TRBJ1-1; D might be TRBD1 (5 bases). Trimming stripped 5 bases from V and 3 bases from J, with 13 bases between. This CDR3 contains 14 residues. Germline V CDR1 and CDR2: KGHSH, LQKENI.

This chain joins TRBV2 and TRBJ2-3; 9 bases fit TRBD2. Trimming at V came to 6 bases and at J to 0 bases, leaving 16 bases not matched to a gene. CDR1 SNHLY and CDR2 FYNNEI come from the germline V gene. The CDR3 extends over 19 amino acids. Here the CDR3 DNA reads TGTGCCAGCAGCTACCCCGTCTGGCGGGGGGGCCTCAGCACAGATACGCAGTATTTT. This sequence encodes CASSYPVWRGGLSTDTQYF.

This sequence joins TRBV27 and TRBJ2-6; 10 bases are shared with TRBD1. This CDR3 is 17 amino acids long. Looked up from germline, CDR1 is MNHEY and CDR2 is SMNVEV (reference sequence). With 5 bases clipped from V and 0 bases from J, the junction kept 4 bases outside the gene matches. The CDR3 here is CASSPTGGVSGANVLTF. CDR3 sequence (DNA): TGTGCCAGCAGTCCGACAGGGGGCGTCTCTGGGGCCAACGTCCTGACTTTC.

The V and J genes are TRBV28 and TRBJ2-1; TRBD1 matches at 8 bases. Germline CDR1 reads MDHEN; CDR2 reads SYDVKM. V trimming: 6 bases; J trimming: 5 bases; junction bases outside the gene matches: 3. CDR3 size: 13 residues. CDR3 sequence reads: CASSTGQDNEQFF. DNA of the CDR3: TGTGCCAGCAGCACGGGACAGGACAATGAGCAGTTCTTC.